This T cell receptor (beta chain) appears in the sequencing data of a study of shared T cell receptors in the human thymus (dated by TCRdb to the early 2020s). Regarding the complete study: The study examined how self-reactive, shared T-cell receptor alpha chains are generated in the human thymus.

The germline V end is reduced by 6 bases and the J end by 6 bases; junction bases left unmatched: 11. The CDR3 measures 16 amino acids from cysteine to phenylalanine. Left in the record is the CDR3 DNA by itself, 48 bases read in frame from the first base. Looking up the germline V gene yields CDR1 SGHVT and CDR2 SQSDAQ. Concerning this clone: Its specific antigen is unknown. Qualities for individual bases were not recorded, and no much larger clone is one base off.

Receptor amplification or capture employed the immunoSEQ multiplex PCR assay. TCRdb provides this immuneACCESS table in a form limited to in-frame rearrangements. Some clones are lacking; in checked studies, under half of them reflect an unresolved V gene, and why the rest are absent is not known. The sample data list 700,000 to 750,000 clones, and 70% to 90% of these were observed just once. 0.0095% to 0.011% of the sample belongs to the ten largest clones. The same sample was also used in a study of human thymus T cells. That second report states: The donors were immunologically healthy infants in Finland who had open corrective cardiac surgery for congenital heart defects. The thymus tissue came from surgical resects taken out during corrective cardiac surgery. Both the thymic and the peripheral blood repertoires appeared to show biased V and J gene segment usage. Highly overlapping thymic TCR repertoires among unrelated individuals were reported in the related research. TCR alpha and beta repertoires from roughly 8 infant thymus samples and a few related peripheral blood samples were characterized in the study. The cohort included over five male and two female infants, with donor ages spanning 7 to 244 days. Thymocytes were released mechanically from tissue and stored at -70 °C as pellets of 10-30 million cells. A QIAsymphony instrument was used to extract genomic DNA from frozen cell pellets. Using the immunoSEQ multiplex PCR assay, the TCRB and TCRAD loci were amplified from a standardized quantity of quality-controlled genomic DNA. The amplicons covered the V(D)J region and were long enough to include the CDR3 and to identify the V and J genes. The amplicons were sequenced on an Illumina platform via the commercial immunoSEQ service. Corrections for primer bias and sequencing errors followed previously described methods, while TCRAD and TCRB definitions were based on the IMGT database. immunoSEQ Analyzer 3.0 and VDJTools were used for repertoire analysis, which covered basic statistics, V/J segment usage, diversity estimates, rarefaction and pairwise overlap. Diversity was estimated with Chao1, ChaoE, Efron-Thisted, Shannon and inverse Simpson indices, and also on datasets down-sampled to the smallest sample. Repertoire overlap was determined by strict matching of CDR3 nucleotide sequence, V gene and J gene, and Jaccard-based multidimensional scaling clustering was applied. On average, approximately 800,000 unique TCRB clonotypes were obtained from thymus samples, compared with 70,000 to 100,000 from blood samples.

The receptor chain draws on TRBV7-4 and TRBJ2-1; 10 junctional bases match TRBD1. This receptor was taken from a girl in the first two years of life with a congenital heart defect. Donor details come from another sample of the same person, matched by shared clones. The sequencing sample was made of thymocytes. The nucleotide sequence is given as TGTGCCAGCAGGTCAGTCCCGGGACAGGGGTGCAATGAGCAGTTCTTC. The translation is CASRSVPGQGCNEQFF.